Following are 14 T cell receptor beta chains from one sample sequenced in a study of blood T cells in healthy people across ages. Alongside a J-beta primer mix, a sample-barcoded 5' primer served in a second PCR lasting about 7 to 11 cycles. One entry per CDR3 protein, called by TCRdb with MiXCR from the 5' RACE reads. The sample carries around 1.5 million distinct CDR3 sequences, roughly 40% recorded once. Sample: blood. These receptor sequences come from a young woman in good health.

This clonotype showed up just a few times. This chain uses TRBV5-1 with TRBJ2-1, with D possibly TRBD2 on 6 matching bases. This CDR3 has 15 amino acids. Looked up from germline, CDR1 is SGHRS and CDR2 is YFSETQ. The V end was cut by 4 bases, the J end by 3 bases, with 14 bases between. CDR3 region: CASSPSTRIYNEQFF. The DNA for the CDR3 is TGCGCCAGCAGCCCATCGACTAGAATCTACAATGAGCAGTTCTTC.

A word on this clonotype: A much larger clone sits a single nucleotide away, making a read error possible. The CDR3 coding sequence is TGCGCCAACAGCCCAGAGAGACTAAACACTGAAGCTTTCTTT. Protein sequence: CANSPERLNTEAFF. The gene calls are TRBV5-1 and TRBJ1-1, with no clear D. Germline assignment: CDR1 SGHRS and CDR2 YFSETQ. There are 14 residues in the CDR3.

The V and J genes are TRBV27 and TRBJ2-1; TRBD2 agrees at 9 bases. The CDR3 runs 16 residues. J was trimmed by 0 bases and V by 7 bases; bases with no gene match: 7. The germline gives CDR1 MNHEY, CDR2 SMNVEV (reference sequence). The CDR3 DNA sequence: TGTGCCAGCAAGACCCATAGCGGGAGCTCCTACAATGAGCAGTTCTTC. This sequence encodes CASKTHSGSSYNEQFF.

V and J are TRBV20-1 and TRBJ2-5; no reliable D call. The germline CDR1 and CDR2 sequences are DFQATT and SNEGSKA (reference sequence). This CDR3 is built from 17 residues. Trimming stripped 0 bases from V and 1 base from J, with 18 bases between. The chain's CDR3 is CSARDTGIVRGQETQYF. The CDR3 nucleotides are TGCAGTGCTAGAGATACTGGAATCGTGAGAGGCCAAGAGACCCAGTACTTC.

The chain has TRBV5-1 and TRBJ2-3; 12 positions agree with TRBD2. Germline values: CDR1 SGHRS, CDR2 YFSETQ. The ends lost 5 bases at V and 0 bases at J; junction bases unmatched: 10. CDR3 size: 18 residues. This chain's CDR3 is CASRPPTSGGPSTDTQYF. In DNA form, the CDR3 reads TGCGCCAGCAGACCCCCGACTAGCGGGGGACCTAGCACAGATACGCAGTATTTT.

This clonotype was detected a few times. CDR3 nucleotides: TGTGCCAGCAGCCAAGCTCTGGTTCTCGGAGCCGGAGAGACCCAGTACTTC. This codes for CASSQALVLGAGETQYF. The rearrangement uses TRBV4-2 and TRBJ2-5; D unclear. From germline, CDR1 is LGHNA and CDR2 YNFKEQ. V lost 1 base to trimming and J lost 4 bases, with 19 bases between them. This CDR3 has 17 residues.

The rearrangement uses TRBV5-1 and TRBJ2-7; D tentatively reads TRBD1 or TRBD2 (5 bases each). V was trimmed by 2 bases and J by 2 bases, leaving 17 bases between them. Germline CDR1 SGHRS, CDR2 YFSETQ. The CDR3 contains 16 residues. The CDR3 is CASSFVPGAVTYEQYF. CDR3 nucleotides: TGCGCCAGCAGCTTCGTTCCCGGGGCGGTCACCTACGAGCAGTACTTC.

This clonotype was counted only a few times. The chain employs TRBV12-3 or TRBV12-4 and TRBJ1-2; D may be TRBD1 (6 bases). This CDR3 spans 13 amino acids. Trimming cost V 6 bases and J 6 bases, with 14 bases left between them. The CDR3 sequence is CASSRRTVDGYTF. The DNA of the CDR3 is TGTGCCAGCAGCCGACGGACAGTCGATGGCTACACCTTC.

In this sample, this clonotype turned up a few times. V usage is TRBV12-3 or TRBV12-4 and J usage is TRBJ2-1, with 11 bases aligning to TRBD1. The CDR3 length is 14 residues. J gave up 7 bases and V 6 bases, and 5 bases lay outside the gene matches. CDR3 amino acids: CASRGTGGWNEQFF. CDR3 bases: TGTGCCAGCAGAGGGACAGGGGGATGGAATGAGCAGTTCTTC.

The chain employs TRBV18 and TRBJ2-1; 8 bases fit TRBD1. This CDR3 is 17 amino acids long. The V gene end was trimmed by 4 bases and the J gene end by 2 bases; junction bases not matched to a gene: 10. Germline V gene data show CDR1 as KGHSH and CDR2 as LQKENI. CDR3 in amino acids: CASSQTGGELTYNEQFF. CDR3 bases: TGTGCCAGCTCACAAACAGGGGGTGAACTGACCTACAATGAGCAGTTCTTC. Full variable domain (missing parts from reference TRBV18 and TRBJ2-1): NAGVMQNPRHLVRRRGQEARLRCSPMKGHSHVYWYRQLPEEGLKFMVYLQKENIIDESGMPKERFSAEFPKEGPSILRIQQVVRGDSAAYFCASSQTGGELTYNEQFFGPGTRLTVL.

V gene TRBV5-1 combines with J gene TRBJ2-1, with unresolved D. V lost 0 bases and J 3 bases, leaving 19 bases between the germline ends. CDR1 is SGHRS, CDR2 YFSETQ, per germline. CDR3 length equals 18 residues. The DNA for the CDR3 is TGCGCCAGCAGCTTGGCCGAGTCTAGAGCGCTCAACTACAATGAGCAGTTCTTC. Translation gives CASSLAESRALNYNEQFF.

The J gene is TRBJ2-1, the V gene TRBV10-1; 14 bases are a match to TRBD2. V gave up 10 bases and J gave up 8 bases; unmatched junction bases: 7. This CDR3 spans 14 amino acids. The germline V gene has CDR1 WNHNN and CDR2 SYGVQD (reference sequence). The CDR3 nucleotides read TGCGCCACCGCACCGGGACTAGCGGGAGATGAGCAGTTCTTC. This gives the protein CATAPGLAGDEQFF.

The CDR3 sequence is CASSSRYGTGHGGGYTF. DNA for the CDR3: TGTGCCAGCAGCTCCCGGTACGGGACAGGCCACGGCGGGGGCTACACCTTC. V usage is TRBV9 and J usage is TRBJ1-2, with 8 bases aligning to TRBD1. The CDR3 is 17 residues long. Germline loops: CDR1 SGDLS, CDR2 YYNGEE. V lost 4 bases and J lost 8; bases outside the gene matches: 19.

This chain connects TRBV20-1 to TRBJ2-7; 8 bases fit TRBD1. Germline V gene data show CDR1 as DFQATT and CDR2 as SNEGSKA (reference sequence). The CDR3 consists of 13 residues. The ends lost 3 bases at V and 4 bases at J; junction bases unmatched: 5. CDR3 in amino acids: CSASDRGPYEQYF. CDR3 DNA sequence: TGCAGTGCTAGTGACAGGGGTCCATACGAGCAGTACTTC.